The following is a T cell receptor (beta chain) sequence with its context. The data stem from a study of blood T cell repertoires in COVID-19. Study context: There were acute and convalescent COVID-19 samples, and they came from the United States, Italy and Spain.

Per the authors' pipeline: How many nucleated cells were present was estimated from reference gene primer amplification. The data were produced by immunoSEQ multiplex PCR, yet TCRdb's version contains in-frame clones alone and is incomplete. That table furnishes V, J and clone size, whereas the DNA furnished D and trimming. Of fewer than 350,000 clones in the sample, 88% were seen once. V trimming: 8 bases; J trimming: 5 bases; junction bases outside the gene matches: 9. Looked up from germline, CDR1 is MDHEN and CDR2 is SYDVKM. The CDR3 is 13 residues long. Cohorts were assigned according to the clinical history that participants reported.

The TCR sequence derives from a woman aged 60-70 years in a cohort exposed to, infected with or recovered from COVID-19 (not recorded which). The source material was PBMCs or T cells enriched from blood (not recorded which). The V gene is TRBV28, the J gene TRBJ2-7; TRBD2 aligns across 7 bases. The CDR3 region has the DNA TGTGCCAGCGCCCGACTAGCTGTCCACGAGCAGTACTTC. The encoded protein is CASARLAVHEQYF.